Following are 10 T cell receptor beta chains from one sample sequenced in a study of blood T cell repertoires in COVID-19. The table came from immunoSEQ multiplex PCR; TCRdb's copy has only in-frame clones and leaves some out. In the table there are approximately 280,000 clones, approximately 81% of which are singletons. Specimen: PBMCs or T cells enriched from blood (not recorded which). The receptor source for this set is a woman between 45 and 65 years old who had recovered from COVID-19.

J is TRBJ2-1 and V is TRBV6-5; no clear D gene. The CDR3 is 11 amino acids. Germline V gives CDR1 MNHEY, CDR2 SVGAGI. Deletions cut 4 bases from V and 6 bases from J, with 4 bases between. The CDR3 DNA sequence: TGTGCCAGCAGTTGGGCCAATGAGCAGTTCTTC. Protein product: CASSWANEQFF.

This clone was observed a single time. The chain recombines TRBV7-8 with TRBJ2-5; 8 bases align to TRBD1. CDR3 size: 18 residues. The germline V gene has CDR1 SGHVS and CDR2 FQNEAQ. The V segment lost 1 base and the J segment 2 bases; nucleotides outside the gene matches: 12. The CDR3 is CASSLVPFQGASQETQYF. Written as DNA, the CDR3 is TGTGCCAGCAGCTTAGTTCCGTTTCAGGGGGCCTCACAAGAGACCCAGTACTTC.

The chain uses TRBV5-1 and TRBJ2-7, with TRBD1 matching over 7 bases. The V gene's germline CDR1 is SGHRS and CDR2 YFSETQ. This CDR3 has 12 amino acids. The J segment lost 5 bases and the V segment lost 4 bases, leaving 3 bases of the junction unmatched. The CDR3 here is CASSATGNEQYF. The CDR3 region has the DNA TGCGCCAGCAGCGCGACAGGGAACGAGCAGTACTTC.

The sample holds many counts of this clone. The chain carries TRBV2 and TRBJ1-3; D call uncertain. CDR1 SNHLY and CDR2 FYNNEI come from the germline V gene. Trimming stripped 5 bases from V and 0 bases from J, with 11 bases between. The CDR3 runs to 15 residues. CDR3 amino acids: CASSSIHSSGNTIYF. CDR3 DNA: TGTGCCAGCAGTTCCATCCATTCCTCTGGAAACACCATATATTTT.

The chain couples TRBV18 to TRBJ1-2; TRBD1 is a possible D gene (6 bases). The CDR3 totals 13 residues. V lost 5 bases and J lost 6, with 13 bases in between. Per the germline V gene, CDR1 is KGHSH and CDR2 is LQKENI. CDR3 region: CASSFGGRDGYTF. The CDR3 nucleotides are TGTGCCAGCTCATTTGGGGGCAGAGATGGCTACACCTTC.

V usage is TRBV19 and J usage is TRBJ1-1; 12 positions agree with TRBD1. With V trimmed by 5 bases and J by 10 bases, 14 bases remained unmatched. Germline CDR1 reads LNHDA; CDR2 reads SQIVND (reference sequence). This CDR3 comprises 16 residues. The chain's CDR3 is CASSPSPGQGAKVAFF. In DNA form, the CDR3 reads TGTGCCAGTAGTCCGTCACCGGGACAGGGGGCGAAAGTAGCTTTCTTT.

The chain is built from TRBV5-6 and TRBJ2-1; 8 positions agree with TRBD1. V lost 4 bases to trimming and J lost 5 bases; unmatched junction nucleotides: 11. The CDR3 has 16 residues. The germline gives CDR1 SGHDT, CDR2 YYEEEE. The DNA of the CDR3 is TGTGCCAGCAGCGGATTTACAGGGGGGCTAAACAATGAGCAGTTCTTC. This translates into CASSGFTGGLNNEQFF.

This rearrangement joins TRBV3-1 (or the pseudogene TRBV3-2) to TRBJ1-5, with 7 bases lining up with TRBD1. The trim removed 4 bases at V and 0 bases at J, leaving 6 bases unmatched. Germline CDR1 LGHDT, CDR2 YNNKEL (reference sequence). This CDR3 region has 16 residues. CDR3 in DNA: TGTGCCAGCAGCCCCACAGGGGCCCATAGCAATCAGCCCCAGCATTTT. Encoded protein: CASSPTGAHSNQPQHF.

This chain uses TRBV4-2 with TRBJ2-1, with 9 positions matching TRBD2. The CDR3 extends over 17 amino acids. In germline, CDR1 is LGHNA, CDR2 YNFKEQ. The V and J ends lost 0 bases and 8 bases, in that order; junction bases with no gene match: 11. The DNA for the CDR3 is TGTGCCAGCAGCCAAGATCTCGGGCGGGGGGGCCGACATGAGCAGTTCTTC. Protein: CASSQDLGRGGRHEQFF.

The rearrangement uses TRBV9 and TRBJ2-7; 7 bases line up with TRBD2. V was clipped by 0 bases and J by 2 bases; unmatched bases: 5. This CDR3 contains 15 residues. Germline CDR1 is SGDLS and CDR2 is YYNGEE. The CDR3 nucleotides are TGTGCCAGCAGCGTAGGGGGGGGACTTCCCTACGAGCAGTACTTC. Translated, it gives CASSVGGGLPYEQYF.